A single T cell receptor (beta chain) is shown here with its context. The entry originates in a study of control samples from healthy donors and cancer patients. The trim removed 5 bases at V and 8 bases at J, leaving 3 bases unmatched. This CDR3 comprises 12 residues. Germline V lookup: CDR1 KGHDR, CDR2 SFDVKD. Produced via immunoSEQ multiplex PCR; TCRdb's table is partial and in-frame only. Of tens of thousands of clones listed, about 81% are singletons. Specimen: PBMCs. This TCR derives from a man aged 65 to 85 with lung cancer. The rearrangement links TRBV24-1 to TRBJ1-1; 8 positions match TRBD1. The CDR3 DNA is TGTGCCACCAGTGGGGGGGACAGGGAAGCTTTCTTT. Amino acids: CATSGGDREAFF.